The sequence of this T cell receptor (beta chain) was determined in a study of T cells in Graves' hyperthyroidism and ophthalmopathy. Study conclusions and caveats: Most clonotypes expanded in thyroid above 0.001 were likewise present in blood. For ophthalmopathy, model prediction preceded onset by a median about 6 months.

TCR beta CDR3 regions were amplified from RNA. A set of HTBI primers served as the primers for a first-round RT-PCR of the TCR CDR3. One entry per CDR3 protein, called by TCRdb with MiXCR from the multiplex PCR reads. The sample holds a few hundred thousand distinct CDR3 sequences, approximately 44% seen once. This clonotype was recorded at least ten times. Antigen unknown. Over 18 months, lack of ophthalmopathy progression marked Graves' hyperthyroidism as stable. Criteria for exclusion of patients were uncontrolled infection, other autoimmune disease, pregnancy or lactation. Germline V CDR1 and CDR2: SQVTM, ANQGSEA. After removal of 2 bases from V and 7 bases from J, the junction contained 10 bases not matched to a gene. The CDR3 loop spans 14 amino acids.

This sequence was found in a woman younger than 35 with Graves' hyperthyroidism. Sequenced input: peripheral blood or thyroid tissue (not recorded which). J is TRBJ1-2 and V is TRBV29-1, with TRBD1 identical over 7 bases. CDR3 in amino acids: CSVELQGIKAGYTF. The CDR3, as DNA: TGCAGCGTTGAACTACAGGGGATCAAGGCTGGCTACACCTTC.